Following are 9 T cell receptor beta chains from one sample sequenced in a study of cytomegalovirus exposure and HLA in healthy donors (dated by TCRdb to 2016 to 2017). Library generation was performed with the immunoSEQ multiplex PCR assay. For the multiplex PCR, a mixture combining 60 forward primers for TCR Vbeta segments and 13 reverse primers for TCR Jbeta segments was used. As stored in TCRdb, this immuneACCESS dataset retains in-frame rearrangements with V and J assigned. A fraction of the clones does not appear; measured against another copy, unresolved V genes explain less than half of the discrepancy, and the remainder lacks a known reason. The sample yields 110,000 to 150,000 clones; approximately 80% were counted once. The top ten hold about 2.6% of the sample. The specimen was PBMCs. The receptors stem from a boy younger than 10 in good health and CMV-seronegative.

This sequence joins TRBV11-2 and TRBJ2-7; 12 bases are a match to TRBD2. V shed 5 bases and J 4 bases; nucleotides not matched to a gene: 6. Germline values: CDR1 SGHAT, CDR2 FQNNGV. The CDR3 has 15 amino acids. CDR3 sequence reads: CASSLGLAGIYEQYF. As DNA, the CDR3 is TGTGCCAGCAGCCTGGGACTAGCGGGTATATACGAGCAGTACTTC.

The gene calls are TRBV7-9 and TRBJ2-3, with 8 positions matching TRBD2. Germline loops: CDR1 SEHNR, CDR2 FQNEAQ (reference sequence). The CDR3 runs to 14 residues. Trimming cost V 3 bases and J 2 bases; bases outside gene matches: 1. The CDR3 DNA follows: TGTGCCAGCAGCTTCGGGGGGGCCACAGATACGCAGTATTTT. It yields the protein CASSFGGATDTQYF. Looking up the rest from reference TRBV7-9 and TRBJ2-3 gives the full variable domain: DTGVSQNPRHKITKRGQNVTFRCDPISEHNRLYWYRQTLGQGPEFLTYFQNEAQLEKSRLLSDRFSAERPKGSFSTLEIQRTEQGDSAMYLCASSFGGATDTQYFGPGTRLTVL.

The J gene is TRBJ1-6, the V gene TRBV30; possible D gene TRBD1, 6 bases. Germline CDR1 reads GTSNPN; CDR2 reads SVGIG (reference sequence). This CDR3 has 14 residues. V was pared by 4 bases and J by 5 bases, with 12 bases between. The DNA for the CDR3 is TGTGCCTGGAAATGGACAGCCAATAATTCACCCCTCCACTTT. It translates to CAWKWTANNSPLHF.

This clone has just a few counts. The chain joins TRBV6-1 to TRBJ1-1, with D possibly being TRBD1 (5 bases). The germline V gene has CDR1 MNHNS and CDR2 SASEGT. Trimming stripped 6 bases from V and 5 bases from J, with 16 bases between. The length of the CDR3 is 14 residues. CDR3 loop: CASSPGLGGTEAFF. The CDR3 coding sequence is TGTGCCAGCAGCCCAGGGTTGGGGGGTACTGAAGCTTTCTTT.

The chain combines TRBV29-1 with TRBJ1-2; D may be TRBD1 (6 bases). The CDR3 is 10 amino acids. V was shortened by 2 bases and J by 10 bases, with 8 bases between the two germline ends. Germline CDR1 reads SQVTM; CDR2 reads ANQGSEA. The CDR3 sequence: CSVETGTYTF. In DNA, the CDR3 is TGCAGCGTTGAAACAGGGACCTACACCTTC.

This clone was seen only a few times. V usage is TRBV6-5 and J usage is TRBJ1-5; D ambiguous. Trimming stripped 4 bases from V and 4 bases from J, with 8 bases between. This CDR3 contains 13 residues. Looked up from germline, CDR1 is MNHEY and CDR2 is SVGAGI. Written as DNA, the CDR3 is TGTGCCAGCAGTTTGGGCAGTAATCAGCCCCAGCATTTT. It encodes CASSLGSNQPQHF.

This clone was detected a few times. The CDR3 reads CASSGGQGASDSPLHF. For the CDR3, the DNA is TGTGCCAGCAGTGGGGGACAGGGGGCATCCGATTCACCCCTCCACTTT. V usage is TRBV6-1 and J usage is TRBJ1-6, with 12 nucleotides matching TRBD1. Germline V gene lookup returns CDR1 MNHNS and CDR2 SASEGT. This CDR3 region has 16 residues. The junction had 6 bases not matched to a gene; V was cut back by 4 bases and J by 8 bases.

The chain carries TRBV15 and TRBJ2-3; 10 bases are a match to TRBD2. Germline V gives CDR1 LNHNV, CDR2 YYDKDF (reference sequence). This CDR3 has 16 amino acids. Trimming removed 1 base from V and 4 bases from J; junction bases left unmatched: 5. CDR3: CATSRGSGLAADTQYF. The CDR3 region has the DNA TGTGCCACCAGCAGAGGCAGCGGACTAGCGGCAGATACGCAGTATTTT.

This sequence joins TRBV6-5 and TRBJ2-3; D is unresolved. Trimming left V 6 bases short and J 4 bases short, with 5 bases between. The CDR3 is made up of 11 amino acids. The germline V gene encodes CDR1 MNHEY and CDR2 SVGAGI. CDR3 nucleotides: TGTGCCAGCAGCCGCGCAGATACGCAGTATTTT. Protein product: CASSRADTQYF.